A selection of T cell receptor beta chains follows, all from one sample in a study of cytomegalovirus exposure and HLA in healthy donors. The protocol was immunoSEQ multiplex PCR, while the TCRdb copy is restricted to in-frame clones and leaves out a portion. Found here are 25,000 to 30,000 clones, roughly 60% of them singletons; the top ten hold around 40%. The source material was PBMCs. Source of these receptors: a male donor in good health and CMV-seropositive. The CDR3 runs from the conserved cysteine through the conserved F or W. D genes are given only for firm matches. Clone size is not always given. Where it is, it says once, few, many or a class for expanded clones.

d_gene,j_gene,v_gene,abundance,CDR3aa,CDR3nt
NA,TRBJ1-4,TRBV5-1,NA,CASSLRGSEKLFF,TGCGCCAGCAGCTTGAGGGGATCCGAAAAACTGTTTTTT
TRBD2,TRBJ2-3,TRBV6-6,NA,CASTTLGGGGDTQYF,TGTGCCAGCACCACCCTGGGCGGGGGGGGAGATACGCAGTATTTT
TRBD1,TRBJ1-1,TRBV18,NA,CASSPDRAMNTEAFF,TGTGCCAGCTCACCGGACAGGGCCATGAACACTGAAGCTTTCTTT
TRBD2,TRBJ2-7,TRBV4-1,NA,CASSQVAGRDEQYF,TGCGCCAGCAGCCAAGTAGCAGGGAGGGACGAGCAGTACTTC
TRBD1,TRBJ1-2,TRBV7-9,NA,CASSLPTGAYGYTF,TGTGCCAGCAGCCTTCCGACAGGGGCCTATGGCTACACCTTC
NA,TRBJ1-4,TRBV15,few,CATSRLSVNNEKLFF,TGTGCCACCAGCAGACTATCGGTCAATAATGAAAAACTGTTTTTT
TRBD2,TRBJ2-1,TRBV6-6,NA,CASSYWGGNEQFF,TGTGCCAGCAGTTACTGGGGGGGCAATGAGCAGTTCTTC
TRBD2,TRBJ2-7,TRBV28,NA,CASREPSGTKPYEQYF,TGTGCCAGCAGAGAGCCTAGCGGGACGAAACCCTACGAGCAGTACTTC
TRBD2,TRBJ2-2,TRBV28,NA,CASRPGRAGELFF,TGTGCCAGCAGACCCGGGAGGGCCGGGGAGCTGTTTTTT
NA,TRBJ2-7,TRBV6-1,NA,CASSDEGGSSYEQYF,TGTGCCAGCAGTGATGAGGGGGGGAGCTCCTACGAGCAGTACTTC
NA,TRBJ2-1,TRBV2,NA,CASRGMVAVYNEQFF,TGTGCCAGCAGGGGGATGGTAGCGGTATACAATGAGCAGTTCTTC
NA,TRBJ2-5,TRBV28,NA,CASSAHVLVEQYF,TGTGCCAGCAGCGCACATGTGCTAGTAGAGCAGTACTTC
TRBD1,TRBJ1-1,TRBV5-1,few,CASSLNRGMSEAFF,TGCGCCAGCAGCCTAAACAGGGGGATGTCTGAAGCTTTCTTT
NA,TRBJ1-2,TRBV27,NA,CASSSRGDYGYTF,TGTGCCAGCAGTTCACGGGGTGATTATGGCTACACCTTC
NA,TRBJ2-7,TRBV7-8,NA,CASSLGRGDEQYF,TGTGCCAGCAGCTTAGGGCGGGGAGATGAGCAGTACTTC
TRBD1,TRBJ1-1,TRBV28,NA,CASSWTGPNTEAFF,TGTGCCAGCAGTTGGACAGGCCCGAACACTGAAGCTTTCTTT
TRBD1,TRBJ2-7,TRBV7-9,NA,CASSDRDRGPSYEQYF,TGTGCCAGCAGCGACCGGGACAGGGGTCCCTCCTACGAGCAGTACTTC
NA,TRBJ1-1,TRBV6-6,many,CASSYTGYTEAFF,TGTGCCAGCAGTTACACAGGGTACACTGAAGCTTTCTTT
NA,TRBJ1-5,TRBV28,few,CASSWAGRNQPQHF,TGTGCCAGCAGTTGGGCTGGGAGGAATCAGCCCCAGCATTTT
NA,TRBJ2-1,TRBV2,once,CASSLWAGEQFF,TGTGCCAGCAGCCTTTGGGCTGGTGAGCAGTTCTTC
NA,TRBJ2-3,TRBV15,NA,CATTQDTDTQYF,TGTGCCACCACGCAGGACACAGATACGCAGTATTTT
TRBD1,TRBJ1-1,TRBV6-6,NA,CATFRDRGSNTEAFF,TGTGCCACTTTCCGGGACAGGGGGAGCAACACTGAAGCTTTCTTT
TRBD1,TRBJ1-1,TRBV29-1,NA,CSVAGGTGNTEAFF,TGCAGCGTTGCCGGAGGGACAGGGAACACTGAAGCTTTCTTT
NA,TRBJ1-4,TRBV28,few,CASSPNIATNEKLFF,TGTGCCAGCAGTCCAAACATTGCAACTAATGAAAAACTGTTTTTT
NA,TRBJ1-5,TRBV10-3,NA,CAISERGAQEPQHF,TGTGCCATCAGTGAACGGGGGGCTCAGGAGCCCCAGCATTTT
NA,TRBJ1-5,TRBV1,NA,CTSSSKSNQPQHF,TGCACCAGCAGCTCAAAAAGCAATCAGCCCCAGCATTTT
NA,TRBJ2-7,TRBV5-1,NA,CASAFRRDRTEQYF,TGCGCCAGCGCTTTCAGGCGGGACCGCACCGAGCAGTACTTC
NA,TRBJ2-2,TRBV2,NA,CASRTNRVDTGELFF,TGTGCCAGCAGAACCAACAGGGTAGACACCGGGGAGCTGTTTTTT
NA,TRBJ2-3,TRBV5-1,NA,CASSLSPLSSRGDTQYF,TGCGCCAGCAGCTTGTCCCCCCTGTCGAGCAGAGGAGATACGCAGTATTTT
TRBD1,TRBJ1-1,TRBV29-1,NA,CSVVPTGQGEIEAFF,TGCAGCGTTGTCCCGACAGGACAGGGGGAGATTGAAGCTTTCTTT
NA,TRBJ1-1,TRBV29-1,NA,CSVDRDVGTEAFF,TGCAGCGTTGACAGGGATGTGGGCACTGAAGCTTTCTTT
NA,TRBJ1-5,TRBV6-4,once,CASSDSAGSNQPQHF,TGTGCCAGCAGTGACTCGGCAGGGAGCAATCAGCCCCAGCATTTT
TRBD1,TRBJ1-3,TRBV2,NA,CASRFLPGQGLANTIYF,TGTGCCAGCAGATTCCTACCGGGACAGGGTTTGGCAAACACCATATATTTT
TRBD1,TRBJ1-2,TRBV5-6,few,CASSRTGGIYGYTF,TGTGCCAGCAGCAGGACAGGGGGAATCTATGGCTACACCTTC
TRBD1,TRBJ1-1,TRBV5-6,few,CASSFDRANTEAFF,TGTGCCAGCAGCTTTGACAGGGCGAACACTGAAGCTTTCTTT
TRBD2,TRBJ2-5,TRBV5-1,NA,CASSSPGLAGRETQYF,TGCGCCAGCAGCTCGCCGGGACTAGCGGGACGAGAGACCCAGTACTTC
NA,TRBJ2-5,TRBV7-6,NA,CASGRHRETQYF,TGTGCCAGCGGGCGACATCGAGAGACCCAGTACTTC
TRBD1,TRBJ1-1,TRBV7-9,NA,CASTLGQGGTEAFF,TGTGCCAGCACCCTAGGACAGGGGGGCACTGAAGCTTTCTTT
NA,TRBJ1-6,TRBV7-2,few,CASSLRPYNSPLHF,TGTGCCTCCTCCTTGAGGCCCTATAATTCACCCCTCCACTTT
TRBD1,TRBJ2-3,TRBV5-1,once,CASSFGQGGTDTQYF,TGCGCCAGCAGCTTCGGACAGGGTGGCACAGATACGCAGTATTTT
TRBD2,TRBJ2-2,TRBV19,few,CASTQTSGGAGELFF,TGTGCCAGTACCCAGACTAGCGGGGGGGCCGGGGAGCTGTTTTTT
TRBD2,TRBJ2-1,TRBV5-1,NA,CASSFSGGDYNEQFF,TGCGCCAGCAGCTTCTCGGGGGGGGACTACAATGAGCAGTTCTTC
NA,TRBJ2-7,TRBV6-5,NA,CASSSHGPYEQYF,TGTGCCAGCAGTTCCCATGGGCCCTACGAGCAGTACTTC
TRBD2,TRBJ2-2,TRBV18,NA,CASSPVASGRNTGELFF,TGTGCCAGCTCACCAGTTGCTAGCGGGCGAAACACCGGGGAGCTGTTTTTT
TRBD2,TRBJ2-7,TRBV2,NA,CASREAGGPNEQYF,TGTGCCAGCAGAGAAGCGGGAGGGCCGAACGAGCAGTACTTC
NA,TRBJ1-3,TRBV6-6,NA,CASSLDGTPQNTIYF,TGTGCCAGCAGTTTAGATGGGACACCTCAAAACACCATATATTTT
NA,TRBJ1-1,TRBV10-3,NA,CAISESLTEAFF,TGTGCCATCAGTGAGTCCCTCACTGAAGCTTTCTTT